This entry lists 14 T cell receptor beta chains sequenced from one sample in a study of T-cell memory formation after mild COVID-19. TCRdb fed the 5' RACE reads into MiXCR, producing one record per CDR3 protein. This sample has about 170,000 distinct CDR3 sequences, with around 13% found just once. The sample taken for sequencing was PBMCs or a T cell subset sorted from them (not recorded which). Every receptor here comes from a man aged 18 to 29 who had mild COVID-19 (a few samples of this study predate the infection). Cell type and time point are not known.

CDR3 protein: CASSFGVPGQGAGGYTF. The CDR3, as DNA: TGTGCCAGCAGCTTTGGGGTCCCGGGACAGGGGGCCGGTGGCTACACCTTC. The chain has TRBV7-9 and TRBJ1-2; 12 bases are a match to TRBD1. This CDR3 is 17 amino acids long. Losses at the gene ends were 3 bases for V and 7 bases for J; bases not matched to a gene: 12. The germline gives CDR1 SEHNR, CDR2 FQNEAQ (reference sequence).

On this clonotype: In this CDR3 the conserved last residue, phenylalanine or tryptophan, is missing, so a read error is likely. The limits of the CDR3 on the DNA are not certain, so only TCRdb's listed CDR3 is given. The rearrangement joins TRBV12-5 to TRBJ2-7; the D segment call TRBD1 is taken from the table without a DNA check. The CDR3 is 10 amino acids in total, end residues counted. Germline loops: CDR1 LGHNT, CDR2 FRNRAP. CDR3 sequence: CASGLKDRGD.

V and J are TRBV20-1 and TRBJ2-1, with 8 positions matching TRBD2. This CDR3 spans 16 amino acids. The trim removed 3 bases at V and 4 bases at J, leaving 11 bases unmatched. From germline, CDR1 is DFQATT and CDR2 SNEGSKA (reference sequence). CDR3 bases: TGCAGTGCTAGTTTTGGTCGCGGGGGGATATACAATGAGCAGTTCTTC. It translates to CSASFGRGGIYNEQFF.

This clonotype has a handful of counts. The chain is built from TRBV6-2 or TRBV6-3 and TRBJ2-5, with D maybe TRBD2 (6 bases). From germline, CDR1 is MNHEY and CDR2 SVGEGT. With 5 bases removed from V and 2 bases from J, the gap between germline ends came to 18 bases. This CDR3 is built from 16 residues. The CDR3 loop reads CASSPLRGTRQETQYF. CDR3 bases: TGTGCCAGCAGTCCCCTGCGGGGCACGAGGCAAGAGACCCAGTACTTC.

This rearrangement joins TRBV5-1 to TRBJ1-4, with D uncertain. Between the trimmed V and J ends, which lost 0 bases and 5 bases, there was a span of 8 bases. From germline, CDR1 is SGHRS and CDR2 YFSETQ. The CDR3 loop spans 14 amino acids. DNA of the CDR3: TGCGCCAGCAGCTTGGAAGTCGAGAATGAAAAACTGTTTTTT. Its protein product is CASSLEVENEKLFF. Combining the CDR3 with reference TRBV5-1 and TRBJ1-4 gives the whole variable domain KAGVTQTPRYLIKTRGQQVTLSCSPISGHRSVSWYQQTPGQGLQFLFEYFSETQRNKGNFPGRFSGRQFSNSRSEMNVSTLELGDSALYLCASSLEVENEKLFFGSGTQLSVL.

V gene TRBV7-9 combines with J gene TRBJ2-5; D is perhaps TRBD1 (5 bases). Germline V lookup: CDR1 SEHNR, CDR2 FQNEAQ (reference sequence). Trimming took off 2 bases at V and 5 bases at J, with 12 bases between the two ends. The CDR3 loop spans 14 amino acids. The CDR3 is CASSLFGSGETQYF. Written as DNA, the CDR3 is TGTGCCAGCAGCTTATTCGGGTCAGGGGAGACCCAGTACTTC.

The chain couples TRBV20-1 to TRBJ1-4, with 7 bases fitting TRBD1. The CDR3 consists of 14 residues. Germline V lookup: CDR1 DFQATT, CDR2 SNEGSKA (reference sequence). J gave up 8 bases and V 6 bases, and 12 bases lay outside the gene matches. The CDR3 loop is CSAGPTGITEKLFF. Here the CDR3 DNA reads TGCAGTGCGGGTCCGACAGGGATCACAGAAAAACTGTTTTTT.

This clonotype was counted a single time. This chain links TRBV6-5 with TRBJ1-2; D not resolved. Per the germline V gene, CDR1 is MNHEY and CDR2 is SVGAGI. There are 13 residues in the CDR3. With 2 bases removed from V and 7 bases from J, the gap between germline ends came to 11 bases. In nucleotides, the CDR3 is TGTGCCAGCAGTTACCTGCGCGTGGGTGGCTACACCTTC. It encodes CASSYLRVGGYTF.

This clonotype appeared a few times. The chain employs TRBV6-5 and TRBJ1-2; tentatively, D is TRBD1 (6 bases). The V and J ends lost 6 bases and 5 bases respectively, with 19 bases between them. The germline V gene encodes CDR1 MNHEY and CDR2 SVGAGI. The CDR3 spans 15 residues. CDR3 sequence reads: CASSSHPTGRYGYTF. CDR3 in DNA: TGTGCCAGCAGCTCCCACCCAACAGGGAGGTATGGCTACACCTTC.

This clonotype was counted only a few times. This rearrangement joins TRBV5-1 to TRBJ2-5, with 8 bases fitting TRBD1. This CDR3 is 16 amino acids long. V shed 0 bases and J 5 bases; nucleotides not matched to a gene: 9. Germline CDR1 SGHRS, CDR2 YFSETQ. CDR3 in DNA: TGCGCCAGCAGCTTGGGGCGGCAGGGGGCCAGTGAGACCCAGTACTTC. Translation gives CASSLGRQGASETQYF.

The table lists this clonotype with a few counts. This chain joins TRBV24-1 and TRBJ1-3; maybe TRBD1 (5 bases). The germline V gene encodes CDR1 KGHDR and CDR2 SFDVKD. The V end was cut by 2 bases, the J end by 0 bases, with 7 bases between. This CDR3 region has 15 residues. The CDR3 loop reads CATSDSGGSGNTIYF. CDR3 coding DNA: TGTGCCACCAGTGATTCCGGGGGCTCTGGAAACACCATATATTTT.

In this sample, this clonotype turned up once. CDR3 region: CASSSQGRREAFF. CDR3 in DNA: TGTGCCAGCAGCTCTCAGGGACGACGAGAAGCTTTCTTT. The chain carries TRBV7-9 and TRBJ1-1; possible D gene TRBD1, 5 bases. Trimming removed 4 bases from V and 8 bases from J, with 14 bases in between. The CDR3 is 13 amino acids. In germline, CDR1 is SEHNR, CDR2 FQNEAQ (reference sequence).

The chain has TRBV12-3 or TRBV12-4 and TRBJ2-5; D remains ambiguous. The CDR3 sequence is 12 residues long. V was clipped by 6 bases and J by 2 bases, with 7 bases between them. The CDR3 here is CASRRSQETQYF. CDR3 sequence (DNA): TGTGCCAGCAGACGATCACAAGAGACCCAGTACTTC.

This clonotype showed up just a few times. V gene TRBV6-2 or TRBV6-3 combines with J gene TRBJ2-7; 9 bases are shared with TRBD1. V lost 5 bases, J lost 6 bases, and 8 bases stayed unmatched. This CDR3 is 14 amino acids long. Germline V CDR1 and CDR2: MNHEY, SVGEGT. CDR3 bases: TGTGCCAGCAGTCCCTGGACAGGGGATGGCGAGCAGTACTTC. Its translation: CASSPWTGDGEQYF.